Listed below are T cell receptor beta chains from one sample, sequenced in a study of T cells in Graves' hyperthyroidism and ophthalmopathy. TCRdb processed the multiplex PCR reads anew with MiXCR; each CDR3 protein has one entry. The sample carries about 320,000 distinct CDR3 sequences, roughly 15% recorded once. Material: blood. The receptors were sampled from a man aged 30 to 45 with Graves' hyperthyroidism. Each CDR3 is given with its conserved first and last residue. D genes are given only for firm matches. Size values are once, few and many counts, or a class for expanded clones, and some rows have none.

size	V	D	J	CDR3	DNA
many	TRBV28	-	TRBJ1-1	CASTLGPTEAFF	TGTGCCAGCACATTAGGTCCCACTGAAGCTTTCTTT
-	TRBV11-2	-	TRBJ2-3	CASSLADLSTDTQYF	TGTGCCAGCAGCTTGGCGGACCTTAGCACAGATACGCAGTATTTT
few	TRBV7-2	-	TRBJ1-1	CASSQRLTTGSAFF	TGTGCCAGCAGCCAAAGACTCACGACAGGTTCAGCTTTCTTT
many	TRBV27	TRBD1	TRBJ1-2	CASSLYGQGAYYGYTF	TGTGCCAGCAGTTTGTATGGACAGGGGGCTTACTATGGCTACACCTTC
-	TRBV5-1	-	TRBJ2-4	CASSLGRTKNIQYF	TGCGCCAGCAGCTTGGGGCGGACCAAAAACATTCAGTACTTC
many	TRBV12-3/TRBV12-4	TRBD2	TRBJ2-1	CASSSGLAGSSGRDEQFF	TGTGCCAGCAGTTCAGGACTAGCGGGATCGAGTGGACGTGATGAGCAGTTCTTC
many	TRBV6-5	TRBD1	TRBJ1-1	CASSSPIGGRDGLGTEAFF	TGTGCCAGCAGCTCACCTATAGGGGGCAGGGATGGGTTGGGTACTGAAGCTTTCTTT
many	TRBV12-5	-	TRBJ1-5	CASGGETGTQHF	TGTGCTAGTGGTGGGGAGACCGGGACCCAGCATTTT
many	TRBV9	-	TRBJ2-1	CASSSGFAYNEQFF	TGTGCCAGCAGCAGCGGGTTCGCCTACAATGAGCAGTTCTTC
many	TRBV7-8	TRBD2	TRBJ2-3	CASSSPASGKYADTQYF	TGTGCCAGCAGCTCCCCCGCAAGCGGGAAATACGCAGATACGCAGTATTTT
-	TRBV7-2	-	TRBJ1-4	CASSFVGTLNEKLFF	TGTGCCAGCAGCTTTGTAGGGACCCTTAATGAAAAACTGTTTTTT
-	TRBV7-9	-	TRBJ2-7	CASSFEGGSTYEQYF	TGTGCCAGCAGCTTTGAGGGAGGTAGCACCTACGAGCAGTACTTC
-	TRBV29-1	-	TRBJ1-1	CSVEVQMNTEAFF	TGCAGCGTTGAAGTACAGATGAACACTGAAGCTTTCTTT
many	TRBV30	TRBD1	TRBJ2-3	CAWSAWDRGQSDTQYF	TGTGCCTGGAGTGCTTGGGACAGGGGGCAGTCAGATACGCAGTATTTT
many	TRBV11-3	-	TRBJ1-4	CASSQLRGTEKLFF	TGTGCCAGCAGCCAACTCCGGGGTACAGAAAAACTGTTTTTT
-	TRBV19	-	TRBJ2-1	CTSSIGESSYNEQFF	TGTACCAGTAGTATAGGCGAGAGCTCCTACAATGAGCAGTTCTTC
-	TRBV29-1	-	TRBJ2-7	CSVLEFRDIIYEQYF	TGCAGCGTTCTTGAGTTTCGGGACATAATCTACGAGCAGTACTTC
many	TRBV3-1	TRBD2	TRBJ2-3	CASSQGLAGFSDTQYF	TGTGCCAGCAGCCAAGGACTAGCGGGATTCTCAGATACGCAGTATTTT
-	TRBV29-1	-	TRBJ2-7	CSVVGHYEQYF	TGCAGCGTTGTGGGTCACTACGAGCAGTACTTC
many	TRBV5-1	-	TRBJ2-1	CATTSSAHSYNEQFF	TGCGCCACTACCTCTAGCGCCCACTCCTACAATGAGCAGTTCTTC
-	TRBV5-5	-	TRBJ1-1	CATWRGMGNTEAFF	TGTGCCACCTGGCGGGGCATGGGGAACACTGAAGCTTTCTTT
many	TRBV12-3/TRBV12-4	TRBD2	TRBJ2-5	CASSQTSGIQETQYF	TGTGCCAGCAGTCAGACTAGCGGGATCCAAGAGACCCAGTACTTC
-	TRBV5-6	TRBD1	TRBJ2-4	CAHITQGEGNIQYF	TGTGCCCATATCACCCAGGGGGAAGGAAACATTCAGTACTTC
many	TRBV20-1	-	TRBJ2-4	CSAPGGPDRARYF	TGCAGTGCTCCCGGAGGGCCCGACAGGGCTAGGTACTTC
many	TRBV18	-	TRBJ1-1	CASSQGTNTEAFF	TGTGCCAGCTCACAGGGGACCAACACTGAAGCTTTCTTT
many	TRBV7-8	TRBD2	TRBJ2-1	CASSLTSGMYNEQFF	TGTGCCAGCAGCCTGACTAGCGGAATGTACAATGAGCAGTTCTTC
many	TRBV3-1	-	TRBJ1-1	CASSQRGGEAFF	TGTGCCAGCAGCCAAAGGGGGGGAGAAGCTTTCTTT
-	TRBV5-1	TRBD1	TRBJ2-5	CASSSGQAQETQYF	TGCGCCAGCAGCTCCGGACAGGCCCAAGAGACCCAGTACTTC
-	TRBV7-9	-	TRBJ2-1	CASTPPTGGLGNEQFF	TGTGCCAGCACCCCCCCCACAGGAGGGTTGGGAAATGAGCAGTTCTTC
many	TRBV2	-	TRBJ2-7	CASRQEAGYEQYF	TGTGCCAGCAGACAAGAGGCGGGCTACGAGCAGTACTTC
many	TRBV20-1	-	TRBJ1-2	CSASRQGGYTF	TGCAGTGCTAGTCGGCAGGGAGGCTACACCTTC
many	TRBV10-3	TRBD2	TRBJ2-3	CAISEGRESTDTQYF	TGTGCCATCAGTGAAGGGAGGGAGAGCACAGATACGCAGTATTTT
-	TRBV29-1	TRBD2	TRBJ2-3	CSVASGMGDTQYF	TGCAGCGTTGCTAGCGGGATGGGAGATACGCAGTATTTT
many	TRBV2	-	TRBJ2-2	CASSGPSAANTGELFF	TGTGCCAGCAGTGGGCCTAGCGCCGCGAACACCGGGGAGCTGTTTTTT
many	TRBV11-1	TRBD2	TRBJ2-5	CASSLRGLAQETQYF	TGTGCCAGCAGCCTACGGGGACTAGCTCAAGAGACCCAGTACTTC
few	TRBV7-9	-	TRBJ1-4	CASSLFVRVNEKLFF	TGTGCCAGCAGCTTATTTGTCCGGGTTAATGAAAAACTGTTTTTT
many	TRBV28	-	TRBJ1-5	CASSLPGVVRYQPQHF	TGTGCCAGCAGTTTACCCGGGGTGGTTCGGTATCAGCCCCAGCATTTT
many	TRBV20-1	-	TRBJ1-5	CSASTGNQPQHF	TGCAGTGCTAGTACGGGGAATCAGCCCCAGCATTTT
many	TRBV18	-	TRBJ2-1	CASSPPGPHNEQFF	TGTGCCAGCTCACCACCGGGACCGCACAATGAGCAGTTCTTC